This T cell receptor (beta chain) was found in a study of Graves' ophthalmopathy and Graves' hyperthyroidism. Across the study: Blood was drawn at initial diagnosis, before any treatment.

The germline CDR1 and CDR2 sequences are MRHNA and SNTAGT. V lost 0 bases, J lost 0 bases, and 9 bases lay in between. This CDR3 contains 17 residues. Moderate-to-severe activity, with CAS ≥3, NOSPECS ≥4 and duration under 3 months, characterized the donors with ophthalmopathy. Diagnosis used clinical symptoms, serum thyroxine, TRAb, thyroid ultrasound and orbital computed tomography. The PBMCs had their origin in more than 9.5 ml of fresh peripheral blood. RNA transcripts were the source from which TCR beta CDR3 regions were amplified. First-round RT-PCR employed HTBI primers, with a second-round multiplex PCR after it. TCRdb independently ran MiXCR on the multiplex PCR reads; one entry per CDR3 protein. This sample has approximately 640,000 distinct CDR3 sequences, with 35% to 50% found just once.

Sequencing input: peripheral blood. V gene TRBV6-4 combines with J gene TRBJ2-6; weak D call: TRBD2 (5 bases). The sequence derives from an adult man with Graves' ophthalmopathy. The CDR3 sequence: CASSDSPGISGANVLTF. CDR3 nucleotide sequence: TGTGCCAGCAGTGACTCGCCGGGGATCTCTGGGGCCAACGTCCTGACTTTC.